This entry lists 18 T cell receptor beta chains sequenced from one sample in a study of blood T cell repertoires in COVID-19. Some clones are missing from TCRdb's copy, which holds only in-frame ones; the method was immunoSEQ multiplex PCR. The table has some 99,000 clones, 70% to 90% seen once. Sequencing was performed on peripheral blood. Source of these receptors: a human donor in a cohort sampled during active COVID-19.

This clone was recorded only once. J is TRBJ2-7 and V is TRBV5-1, with TRBD2 matching 10 bases. The length of the CDR3 is 14 residues. Germline values: CDR1 SGHRS, CDR2 YFSETQ. V trimming: 3 bases; J trimming: 8 bases; junction bases outside the gene matches: 8. The CDR3 protein is CASSSGLADRKQYF. The CDR3 DNA sequence: TGCGCCAGCAGCTCAGGACTAGCGGACCGGAAGCAGTACTTC.

The chain links TRBV15 to TRBJ1-1; 7 nucleotides line up with TRBD1. V was clipped by 0 bases and J by 3 bases; unmatched bases: 4. Germline lookup yields CDR1 LNHNV and CDR2 YYDKDF (reference sequence). The CDR3 is 15 residues long. The DNA for the CDR3 is TGTGCCACCAGCAGAGATGGGCAGGGGGACACTGAAGCTTTCTTT. Translated, it gives CATSRDGQGDTEAFF.

The chain has TRBV24-1 and TRBJ1-1; the D is unclear. Per germline, CDR1 KGHDR and CDR2 SFDVKD. The V end was cut by 3 bases, the J end by 1 base, with 11 bases between. The CDR3 runs to 15 residues. CDR3 bases: TGTGCCACCAGTGATAAAGGCGCAGGGAACACTGAAGCTTTCTTT. Translating it yields CATSDKGAGNTEAFF.

This chain uses TRBV28 with TRBJ2-3; a possible D gene is TRBD2 (6 bases). The CDR3 loop spans 15 amino acids. CDR1 is MDHEN and CDR2 is SYDVKM in the germline V gene. Trimming removed 2 bases from V and 2 bases from J, with 11 bases in between. The CDR3 loop is CASSLRRGNTDTQYF. CDR3 nucleotide sequence: TGTGCCAGCAGTTTACGGAGGGGAAACACAGATACGCAGTATTTT.

This rearrangement joins TRBV6-5 to TRBJ2-1; the D gene is possibly TRBD2 (5 bases). The CDR3 is made up of 15 amino acids. Germline lookup yields CDR1 MNHEY and CDR2 SVGAGI. V lost 5 bases and J 5 bases, leaving 16 bases between the germline ends. CDR3 nucleotides: TGTGCCAGCAGTAGCGTTCGGGGTCGAAACAATGAGCAGTTCTTC. Translated, it gives CASSSVRGRNNEQFF.

This clone occurred once. The J gene is TRBJ2-1, the V gene TRBV7-9; 10 positions agree with TRBD2. With 0 bases clipped from V and 5 bases from J, the junction kept 10 bases outside the gene matches. Germline V lookup: CDR1 SEHNR, CDR2 FQNEAQ (reference sequence). The CDR3 length is 18 residues. The CDR3 here is CASSLAGGGTSGDNEQFF. DNA of the CDR3: TGTGCCAGCAGCTTAGCAGGGGGAGGAACTAGCGGGGACAATGAGCAGTTCTTC.

CDR3 loop: CASSLEPVNTEAFF. For the CDR3, the DNA is TGTGCCAGCAGCTTAGAACCAGTGAACACTGAAGCTTTCTTT. This chain joins TRBV7-6 and TRBJ1-1; no clear D. CDR3 length: 14 residues. V lost 1 base and J lost 0, with 6 bases in between. Germline assignment: CDR1 SGHVS and CDR2 FNYEAQ.

As DNA, the CDR3 is TGTGCCAGCAGCCTGCCGGGACAGGGGGCGCCGAACACCGGGGAGCTGTTTTTT. This encodes CASSLPGQGAPNTGELFF. The chain links TRBV5-6 to TRBJ2-2; TRBD1 matches 12 bases. Germline V gene sequence: CDR1 SGHDT, CDR2 YYEEEE. V was pared by 4 bases and J by 0 bases, with 7 bases of the junction left unmatched. The CDR3 loop spans 18 amino acids.

The rearrangement links TRBV15 to TRBJ1-2; 9 bases match TRBD1. V lost 3 bases, J lost 6 bases, and 8 bases stayed unmatched. The CDR3 sequence is 15 residues long. The V gene's germline CDR1 is LNHNV and CDR2 YYDKDF (reference sequence). The CDR3 region has the DNA TGTGCCACCAGCAGCCTTTACAGGGGGCACCATGGCTACACCTTC. It encodes CATSSLYRGHHGYTF.

V and J are TRBV18 and TRBJ2-7; D perhaps matches TRBD1 (6 bases). Trimming left V 1 base short and J 3 bases short, with 7 bases between. This CDR3 has 13 amino acids. Per the germline V gene, CDR1 is KGHSH and CDR2 is LQKENI. The CDR3 region is CASSPLQGYEQYF. The CDR3 DNA sequence: TGTGCCAGCTCACCACTACAGGGCTACGAGCAGTACTTC.

This clone appeared a few times. The chain carries TRBV6-2 or TRBV6-3 and TRBJ1-5; D might be TRBD1 (5 bases). Per germline, CDR1 MNHEY and CDR2 SVGEGT. Trimming took off 3 bases at V and 5 bases at J, with 11 bases between the two ends. The CDR3 is made up of 14 amino acids. Here the CDR3 DNA reads TGTGCCAGCAGTTATCACAGGATTGATCAGCCCCAGCATTTT. This translates into CASSYHRIDQPQHF.

This rearrangement joins TRBV5-1 to TRBJ1-5; 10 bases match TRBD1. CDR1 and CDR2 (germline): SGHRS, YFSETQ. Trimming removed 7 bases from V and 0 bases from J; junction bases left unmatched: 4. The CDR3 totals 15 residues. CDR3 bases: TGCGCCAGCTCCAGGACAGGGGGTAGCAATCAGCCCCAGCATTTT. Translation gives CASSRTGGSNQPQHF.

The chain couples TRBV5-4 to TRBJ2-7; the match to TRBD1 covers 8 bases. The CDR3 is 15 residues long. Germline values: CDR1 SGHNT, CDR2 YYREEE (reference sequence). With V trimmed by 4 bases and J by 2 bases, 8 bases remained unmatched. In nucleotides, the CDR3 is TGTGCCAGCAGCCCGGGACAGGATCCGGCCTACGAGCAGTACTTC. Its translation is CASSPGQDPAYEQYF.

This chain connects TRBV20-1 to TRBJ1-1; the D is unclear. Trimming pared 3 bases from V and 0 bases from J, leaving 11 bases between. CDR1 and CDR2 from the germline V gene are DFQATT and SNEGSKA (reference sequence). The CDR3 covers 14 residues. CDR3 amino acids: CSASLGGMNTEAFF. DNA of the CDR3: TGCAGTGCTAGTCTCGGCGGAATGAACACTGAAGCTTTCTTT.

The rearrangement joins TRBV12-5 to TRBJ2-3, with a possible D match to TRBD2 (6 bases). The CDR3 length is 15 residues. The germline CDR1 and CDR2 sequences are LGHNT and FRNRAP. V was shortened by 3 bases and J by 6 bases, with 16 bases between the two germline ends. CDR3 coding DNA: TGTGCTAGTGGTTTAGACTCCCGGGGAGGCGATACGCAGTATTTT. As protein: CASGLDSRGGDTQYF.

CDR3 region: CASSYGGSPNSPLHF. The DNA for the CDR3 is TGTGCCAGCAGTTACGGCGGCAGTCCAAATTCACCCCTCCACTTT. The chain is built from TRBV6-2 or TRBV6-3 and TRBJ1-6; D not resolved. CDR1 and CDR2 (germline): MNHEY, SVGEGT. V was pared by 2 bases and J by 7 bases, with 12 bases between. The length of the CDR3 is 15 residues.

The rearrangement joins TRBV9 to TRBJ2-7, with D possibly being TRBD1 (5 bases). The CDR3 is 14 amino acids. The germline V and J ends were trimmed by 0 bases and 0 bases, with 7 bases remaining between them. Germline V gene data show CDR1 as SGDLS and CDR2 as YYNGEE. As DNA, the CDR3 is TGTGCCAGCAGCGTAGATGGGGCCTCCTACGAGCAGTACTTC. Its protein is CASSVDGASYEQYF.

The chain is built from TRBV9 and TRBJ1-1, with unresolved D. V was clipped by 3 bases and J by 4 bases, with 13 bases between them. The V gene's germline CDR1 is SGDLS and CDR2 YYNGEE. CDR3 length: 14 amino acids. This chain's CDR3 is CASSAEAWGTEAFF. As DNA, the CDR3 is TGTGCCAGCAGCGCGGAGGCTTGGGGCACTGAAGCTTTCTTT.